The present T cell receptor beta chain was sequenced within a study of quantifying T cell responses using KT2 cells. The overall study: RNA was reverse transcribed with TCR alpha and beta constant-region primers. Study-wide results and limits: Very high KT2 spike-in numbers caused saturation in KT2 sequence detection.

KT2, a clone with a known TCR, was spiked into unfractionated PBMC. Fixed numbers of PBMC received varying amounts of KT2 cells. The CDR3 is 12 amino acids. CDR1 SQVTM and CDR2 ANQGSEA come from the germline V gene. Details on this clonotype: Its specificity is not known.

A single-stranded UMI oligo with SP2 sequence was ligated to cDNA 3' ends. An equimolar mix of RC1.1 and RC1.2 primed the beta chain across TRBC1 and TRBC2. MiXCR, run by TCRdb on the UMI-ligation and nested PCR reads, gives a single entry per CDR3 protein. The sample holds approximately 46,000 distinct CDR3 sequences, around 10% seen once. This receptor was identified in a human donor. The chain uses TRBV29-1 and TRBJ1-2; no clear D. The sequencing sample was made of PBMCs spiked with cells of the T cell clone KT2. The CDR3 reads CAENEGRGGYTF. Here the CDR3 DNA reads TGCGCAGAAAACGAGGGCAGAGGCGGCTACACCTTC.